This record looks at one T cell receptor beta chain sequence and its context. The CDR3 is 15 residues long. J was trimmed by 5 bases and V by 0 bases; bases with no gene match: 8. Germline V gene data show CDR1 as GTSNPN and CDR2 as SVGIG (reference sequence). This record belongs to a study of cytomegalovirus exposure and HLA in healthy donors. The study ran its PCR with 60 Vbeta and 13 Jbeta primers. Sequenced by immunoSEQ multiplex PCR; TCRdb stores in-frame clones only, minus some. Of roughly 130,000 clones in the sample, 80% were seen once. The J gene is TRBJ2-5, the V gene TRBV30, with 8 bases aligning to TRBD2. The sequence was collected from a middle-aged man in good health and CMV-seronegative. Sequenced sample: PBMCs. CDR3 sequence reads: CAWSVFSGGSETQYF. CDR3 in DNA: TGTGCCTGGAGTGTTTTCAGCGGGGGTTCTGAGACCCAGTACTTC. Combining the CDR3 with reference TRBV30 and TRBJ2-5 gives the whole variable domain SQTIHQWPATLVQPVGSPLSLECTVEGTSNPNLYWYRQAAGRGLQLLFYSVGIGQISSEVPQNLSASRPQDRQFILSSKKLLLSDSGFYLCAWSVFSGGSETQYFGPGTRLLVL.